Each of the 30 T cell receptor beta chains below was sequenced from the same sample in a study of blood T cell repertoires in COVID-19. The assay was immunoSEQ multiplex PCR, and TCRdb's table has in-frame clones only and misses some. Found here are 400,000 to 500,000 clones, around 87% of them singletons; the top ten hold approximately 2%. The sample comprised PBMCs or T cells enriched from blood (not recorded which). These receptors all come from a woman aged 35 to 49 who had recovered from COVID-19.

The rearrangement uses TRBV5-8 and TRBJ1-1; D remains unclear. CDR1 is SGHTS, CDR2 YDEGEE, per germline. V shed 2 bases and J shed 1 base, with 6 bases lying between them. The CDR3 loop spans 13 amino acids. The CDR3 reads CASSLSRNTEAFF. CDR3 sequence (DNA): TGTGCCAGCAGCTTAAGCCGGAACACTGAAGCTTTCTTT.

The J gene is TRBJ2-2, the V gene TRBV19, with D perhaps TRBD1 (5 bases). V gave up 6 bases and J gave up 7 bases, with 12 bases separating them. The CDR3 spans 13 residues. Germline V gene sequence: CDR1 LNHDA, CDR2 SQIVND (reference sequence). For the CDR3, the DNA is TGTGCCAGTAGCCAAGCAGGGTTCGGGGAGCTGTTTTTT. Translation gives CASSQAGFGELFF. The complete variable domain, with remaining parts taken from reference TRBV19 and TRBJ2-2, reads DGGITQSPKYLFRKEGQNVTLSCEQNLNHDAMYWYRQDPGQGLRLIYYSQIVNDFQKGDIAEGYSVSREKKESFPLTVTSAQKNPTAFYLCASSQAGFGELFFGEGSRLTVL.

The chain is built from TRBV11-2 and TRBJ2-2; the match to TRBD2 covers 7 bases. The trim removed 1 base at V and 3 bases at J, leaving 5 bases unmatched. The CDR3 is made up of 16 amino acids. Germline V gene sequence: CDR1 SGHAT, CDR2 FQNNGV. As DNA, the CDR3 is TGTGCCAGCAGCTTAGGCCCTAGCGGATACACCGGGGAGCTGTTTTTT. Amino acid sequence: CASSLGPSGYTGELFF.

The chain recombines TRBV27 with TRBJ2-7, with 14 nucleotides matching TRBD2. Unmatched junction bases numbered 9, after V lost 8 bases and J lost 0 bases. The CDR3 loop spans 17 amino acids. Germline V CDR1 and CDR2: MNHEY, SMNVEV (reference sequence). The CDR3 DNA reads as TGTGCCAGCCATGGACTAGCGGGAGGACCGAGCTCCTACGAGCAGTACTTC. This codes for CASHGLAGGPSSYEQYF.

CDR3 in amino acids: CAWSNGLHLEITGELFF. CDR3 coding DNA: TGTGCCTGGAGTAACGGACTCCACTTAGAAATCACCGGGGAGCTGTTTTTT. The chain carries TRBV30 and TRBJ2-2; D perhaps matches TRBD2 (5 bases). The germline CDR1 and CDR2 sequences are GTSNPN and SVGIG (reference sequence). Trimming pared 2 bases from V and 4 bases from J, leaving 20 bases between. This CDR3 contains 17 residues.

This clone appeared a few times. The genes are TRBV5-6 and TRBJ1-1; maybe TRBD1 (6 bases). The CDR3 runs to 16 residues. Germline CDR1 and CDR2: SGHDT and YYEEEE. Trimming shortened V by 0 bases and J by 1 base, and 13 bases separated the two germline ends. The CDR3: CASSLVSGQRNTEAFF. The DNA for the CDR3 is TGTGCCAGCAGCTTGGTGTCCGGACAGAGGAACACTGAAGCTTTCTTT.

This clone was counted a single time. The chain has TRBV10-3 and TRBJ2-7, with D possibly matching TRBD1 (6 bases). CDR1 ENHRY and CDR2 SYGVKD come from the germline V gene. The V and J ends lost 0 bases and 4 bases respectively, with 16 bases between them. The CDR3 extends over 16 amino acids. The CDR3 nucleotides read TGTGCCATCAGTGAGTCGACAGGAGGATCAAAATACGAGCAGTACTTC. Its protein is CAISESTGGSKYEQYF.

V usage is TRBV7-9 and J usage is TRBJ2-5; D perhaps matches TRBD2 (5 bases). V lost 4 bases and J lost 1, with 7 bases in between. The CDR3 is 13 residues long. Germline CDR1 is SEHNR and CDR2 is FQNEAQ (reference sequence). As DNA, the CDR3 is TGTGCCAGCAGCTGGCTAGCCCAAGAGACCCAGTACTTC. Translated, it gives CASSWLAQETQYF.

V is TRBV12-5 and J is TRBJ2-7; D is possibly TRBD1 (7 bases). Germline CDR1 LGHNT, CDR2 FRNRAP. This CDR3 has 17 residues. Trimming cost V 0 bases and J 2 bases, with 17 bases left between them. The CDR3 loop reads CASGLVYRQGEAYEQYF. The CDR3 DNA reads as TGTGCTAGTGGTTTGGTATATCGCCAGGGGGAGGCCTACGAGCAGTACTTC.

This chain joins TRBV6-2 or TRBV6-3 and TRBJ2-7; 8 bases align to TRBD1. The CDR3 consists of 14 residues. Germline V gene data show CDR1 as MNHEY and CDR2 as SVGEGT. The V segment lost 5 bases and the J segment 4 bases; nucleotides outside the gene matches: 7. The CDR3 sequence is CASSTRTGSYEQYF. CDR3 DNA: TGTGCCAGCAGTACCCGGACAGGGTCGTACGAGCAGTACTTC.

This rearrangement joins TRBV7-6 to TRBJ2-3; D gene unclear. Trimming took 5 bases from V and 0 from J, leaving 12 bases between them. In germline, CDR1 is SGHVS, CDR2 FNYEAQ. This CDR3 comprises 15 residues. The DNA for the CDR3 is TGTGCCAGCAGCCCAACGCCCAGGAGCACAGATACGCAGTATTTT. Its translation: CASSPTPRSTDTQYF.

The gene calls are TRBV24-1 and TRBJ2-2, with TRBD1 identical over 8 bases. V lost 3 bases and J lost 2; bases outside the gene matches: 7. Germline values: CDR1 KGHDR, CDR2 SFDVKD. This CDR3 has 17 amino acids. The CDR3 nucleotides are TGTGCCACCAGTGATCCCCCCGGGACAGGTAACACCGGGGAGCTGTTTTTT. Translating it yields CATSDPPGTGNTGELFF.

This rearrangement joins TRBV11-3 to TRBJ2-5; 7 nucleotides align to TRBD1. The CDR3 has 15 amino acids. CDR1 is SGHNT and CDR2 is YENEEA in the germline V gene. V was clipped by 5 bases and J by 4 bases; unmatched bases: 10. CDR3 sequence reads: CASSLRQGGGETQYF. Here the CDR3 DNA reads TGTGCCAGCAGCCTCCGACAGGGTGGCGGAGAGACCCAGTACTTC.

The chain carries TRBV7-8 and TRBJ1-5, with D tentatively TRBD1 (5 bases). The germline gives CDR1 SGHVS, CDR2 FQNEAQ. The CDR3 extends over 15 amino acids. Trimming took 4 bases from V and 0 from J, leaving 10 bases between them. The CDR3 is CASSSRDSSNQPQHF. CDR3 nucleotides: TGTGCCAGCAGCTCCCGAGACAGTAGCAATCAGCCCCAGCATTTT.

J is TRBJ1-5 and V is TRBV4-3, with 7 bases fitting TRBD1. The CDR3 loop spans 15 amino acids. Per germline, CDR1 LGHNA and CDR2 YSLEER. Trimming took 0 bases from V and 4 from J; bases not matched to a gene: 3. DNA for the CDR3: TGCGCCAGCAGCCAAGAACCAGGGGGAAATCAGCCCCAGCATTTT. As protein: CASSQEPGGNQPQHF.

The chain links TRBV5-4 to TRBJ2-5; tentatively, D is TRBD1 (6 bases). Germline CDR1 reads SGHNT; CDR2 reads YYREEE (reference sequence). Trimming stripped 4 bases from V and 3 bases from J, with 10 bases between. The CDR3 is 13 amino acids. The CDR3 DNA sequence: TGTGCCAGCAGCGGCCGGGACAAAGAGACCCAGTACTTC. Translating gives CASSGRDKETQYF.

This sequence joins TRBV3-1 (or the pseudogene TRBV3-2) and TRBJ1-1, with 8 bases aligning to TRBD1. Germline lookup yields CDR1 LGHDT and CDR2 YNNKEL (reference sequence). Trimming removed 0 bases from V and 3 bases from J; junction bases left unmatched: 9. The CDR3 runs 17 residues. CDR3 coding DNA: TGTGCCAGCAGCCAAGATCGTTTAGACAGGGGTGACACTGAAGCTTTCTTT. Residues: CASSQDRLDRGDTEAFF.

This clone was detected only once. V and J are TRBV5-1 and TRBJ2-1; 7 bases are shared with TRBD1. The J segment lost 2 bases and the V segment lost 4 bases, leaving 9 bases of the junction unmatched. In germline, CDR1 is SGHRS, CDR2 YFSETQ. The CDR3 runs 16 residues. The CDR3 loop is CASSPGGTATYNEQFF. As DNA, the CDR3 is TGCGCCAGCAGCCCGGGTGGGACAGCCACCTACAATGAGCAGTTCTTC.

The CDR3 coding sequence is TGTGCCAGCAGTCTAGGACTAGCGGGAGGCTACGAGCAGTACTTC. Protein product: CASSLGLAGGYEQYF. This sequence joins TRBV6-2 or TRBV6-3 and TRBJ2-7; 14 nucleotides match TRBD2. The length of the CDR3 is 15 residues. Germline V gene data show CDR1 as MNHEY and CDR2 as SVGEGT. Unmatched junction bases numbered 3, after V lost 5 bases and J lost 3 bases.

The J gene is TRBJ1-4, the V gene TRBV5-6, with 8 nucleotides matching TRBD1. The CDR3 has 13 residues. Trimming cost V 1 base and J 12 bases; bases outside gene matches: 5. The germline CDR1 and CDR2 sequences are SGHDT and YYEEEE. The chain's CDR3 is CASSLTDRGELFF. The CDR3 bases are TGTGCCAGCAGCTTGACAGACAGGGGAGAACTGTTTTTT.

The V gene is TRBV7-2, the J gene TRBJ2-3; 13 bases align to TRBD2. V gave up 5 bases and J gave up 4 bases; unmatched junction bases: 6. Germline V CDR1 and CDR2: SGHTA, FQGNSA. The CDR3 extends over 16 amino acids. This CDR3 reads CASSPSGTSGADTQYF. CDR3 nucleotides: TGTGCCAGCAGCCCCTCCGGGACTAGCGGGGCAGATACGCAGTATTTT.

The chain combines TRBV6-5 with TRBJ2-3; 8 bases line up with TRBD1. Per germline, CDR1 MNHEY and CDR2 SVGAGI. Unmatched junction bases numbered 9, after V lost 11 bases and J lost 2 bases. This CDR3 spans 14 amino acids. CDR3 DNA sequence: TGTGCCTCCAGCCGGGACAGGAACACAGATACGCAGTATTTT. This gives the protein CASSRDRNTDTQYF.

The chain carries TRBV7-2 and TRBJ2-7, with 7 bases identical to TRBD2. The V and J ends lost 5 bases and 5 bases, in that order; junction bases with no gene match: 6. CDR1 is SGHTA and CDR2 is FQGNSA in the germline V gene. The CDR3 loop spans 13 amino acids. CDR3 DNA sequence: TGTGCCAGCAGCCCACCACTAGCGAACGAGCAGTACTTC. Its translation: CASSPPLANEQYF.

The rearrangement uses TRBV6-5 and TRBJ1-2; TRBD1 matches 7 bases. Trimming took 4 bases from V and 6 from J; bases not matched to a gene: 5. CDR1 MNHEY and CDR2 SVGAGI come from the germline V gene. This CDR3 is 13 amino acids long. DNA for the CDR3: TGTGCCAGCAGTTTCCGGACAGGTCATGGCTACACCTTC. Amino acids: CASSFRTGHGYTF.

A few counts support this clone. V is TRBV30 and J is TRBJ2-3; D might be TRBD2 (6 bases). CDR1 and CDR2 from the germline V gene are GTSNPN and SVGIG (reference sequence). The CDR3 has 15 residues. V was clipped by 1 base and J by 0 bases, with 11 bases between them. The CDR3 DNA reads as TGTGCCTGGAGTGGCGGGACGGTCAGCACAGATACGCAGTATTTT. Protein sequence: CAWSGGTVSTDTQYF.

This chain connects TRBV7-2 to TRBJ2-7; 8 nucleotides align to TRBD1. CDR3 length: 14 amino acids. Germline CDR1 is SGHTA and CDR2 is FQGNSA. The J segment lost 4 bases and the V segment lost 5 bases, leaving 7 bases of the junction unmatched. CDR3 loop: CASSLRQGTYEQYF. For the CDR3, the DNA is TGTGCCAGCAGCCTCAGACAGGGGACGTACGAGCAGTACTTC.

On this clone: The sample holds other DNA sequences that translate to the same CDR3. DNA for the CDR3: TGTGCCAGCAGCTCCGGGACAGGCAATCAGCCCCAGCATTTT. Translating gives CASSSGTGNQPQHF. The J gene is TRBJ1-5, the V gene TRBV27; the match to TRBD1 covers 7 bases. This CDR3 region has 14 residues. Per germline, CDR1 MNHEY and CDR2 SMNVEV (reference sequence). Trimming took 6 bases from V and 2 from J; bases not matched to a gene: 4.

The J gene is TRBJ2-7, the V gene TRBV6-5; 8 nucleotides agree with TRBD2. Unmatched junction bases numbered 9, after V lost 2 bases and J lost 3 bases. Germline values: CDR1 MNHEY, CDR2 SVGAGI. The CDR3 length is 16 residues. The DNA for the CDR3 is TGTGCCAGCAGTTACCCCACTAGCGGAAGGATCTACGAGCAGTACTTC. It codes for CASSYPTSGRIYEQYF.

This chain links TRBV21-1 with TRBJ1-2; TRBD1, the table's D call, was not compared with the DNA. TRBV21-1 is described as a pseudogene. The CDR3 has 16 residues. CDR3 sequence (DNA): TGTGCCAGCAGCTTGCGTGCAGGGGGCTTATTTTATGGCTACACCTTC. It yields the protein CASSLRAGGLFYGYTF.

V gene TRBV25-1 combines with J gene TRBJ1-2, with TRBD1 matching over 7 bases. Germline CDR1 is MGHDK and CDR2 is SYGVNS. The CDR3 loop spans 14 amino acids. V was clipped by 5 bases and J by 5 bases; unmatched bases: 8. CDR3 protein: CASSFTGALYGYTF. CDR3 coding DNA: TGTGCCAGCAGTTTTACAGGGGCCCTTTATGGCTACACCTTC.